This T cell receptor (beta chain) originates from a study of blood T cell repertoires in COVID-19. Germline values: CDR1 MGHDK, CDR2 SYGVNS. V dropped 7 bases and J dropped 0 bases, with 15 bases sitting between them. This CDR3 is built from 15 residues. Here immunoSEQ multiplex PCR was the method, and the copy in TCRdb shows in-frame clones only, minus some. The sample holds about 280,000 clones, roughly 85% seen once. The sample consisted of peripheral blood. The TCR comes from a man aged 45-65 years with active or convalescent COVID-19. The J gene is TRBJ2-5, the V gene TRBV25-1; D ambiguous. The CDR3 sequence is CASTRVAGHQETQYF. CDR3 sequence (DNA): TGTGCCAGCACCCGAGTGGCAGGCCACCAAGAGACCCAGTACTTC.